The clone carrying this T cell receptor beta chain was seen a handful of times. This sample is part of a study of beta chain features in type 1 diabetes. V shed 5 bases and J shed 0 bases, with 14 bases lying between them. Germline V gene lookup returns CDR1 LNHNV and CDR2 YYDKDF (reference sequence). The CDR3 has 16 residues. Expressed TCRB transcripts were sequenced because the isolated RNA had all been reverse transcribed beforehand. The table came from immunoSEQ multiplex PCR; TCRdb's copy has only in-frame clones and leaves some out. The sample lists about 900,000 clones, roughly 15% seen once, with about 0.025% in the top ten.

The chain couples TRBV15 to TRBJ2-1; D is possibly TRBD1 (5 bases). The material sequenced was naive CD4+ T cells from blood. The receptor's source is a woman aged 18-29 years in good health. The CDR3 loop reads CATSPEQGHSYNEQFF. In nucleotides, the CDR3 is TGTGCCACCAGCCCTGAGCAGGGCCACTCCTACAATGAGCAGTTCTTC.